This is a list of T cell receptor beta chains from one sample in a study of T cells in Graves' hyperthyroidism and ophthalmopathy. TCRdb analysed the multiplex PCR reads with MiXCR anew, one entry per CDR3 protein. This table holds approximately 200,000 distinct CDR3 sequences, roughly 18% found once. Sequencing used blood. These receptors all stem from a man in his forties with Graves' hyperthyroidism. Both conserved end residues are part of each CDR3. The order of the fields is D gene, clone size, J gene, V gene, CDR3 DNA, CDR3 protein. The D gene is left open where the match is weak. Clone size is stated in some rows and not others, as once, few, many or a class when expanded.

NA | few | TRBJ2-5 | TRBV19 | TGTGCCAGTAGTGGCCCAGGCGGGGAGACCCAGTACTTC | CASSGPGGETQYF
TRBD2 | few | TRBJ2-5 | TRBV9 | TGTGCCAGCAGCGTAGGACGGGGGGGCCGGCAAGAGACCCAGTACTTC | CASSVGRGGRQETQYF
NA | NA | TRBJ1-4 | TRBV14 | TGTGCCAGCAGCCAAGATGGGGCAGGGATGTACGAAAAGCTGTTTTTT | CASSQDGAGMYEKLFF
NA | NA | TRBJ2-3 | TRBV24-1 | TGTGCCACCAGTGATGGGGCCTGGGATACGCAGTATTTT | CATSDGAWDTQYF
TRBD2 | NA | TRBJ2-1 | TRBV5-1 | TGCGCCAGCAGCTTGGGGACTAGCGGGGGGGCCATATGGAATGAGCAGTTCTTC | CASSLGTSGGAIWNEQFF
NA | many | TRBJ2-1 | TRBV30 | TGTGCCTGGAGTAGAGGCAGGCGTCTGGGGAATGAGCAGTTCTTC | CAWSRGRRLGNEQFF
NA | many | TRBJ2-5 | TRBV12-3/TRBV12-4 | TGTGCCAGCAGTTTAGCTTGGCAGGCCCAAGAGACCCAGTACTTC | CASSLAWQAQETQYF
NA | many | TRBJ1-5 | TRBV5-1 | TGCGCCAGCAGCGCGAGGGGCGAGCAGCCCCAGCATTTT | CASSARGEQPQHF
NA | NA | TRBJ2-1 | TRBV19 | TGTGCCAGTAGTCGACTATACAATGAGCAGTTCTTC | CASSRLYNEQFF
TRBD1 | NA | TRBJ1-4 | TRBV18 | TGTGCCAGCTCACGTACTACCGGGACAGTAAAAGAAAAACTGTTTTTT | CASSRTTGTVKEKLFF
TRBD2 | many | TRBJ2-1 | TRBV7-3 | TGTGCCAGCAGCTTATGGACTAGCGGGGGGGGGGATGAGCAGTTCTTC | CASSLWTSGGGDEQFF
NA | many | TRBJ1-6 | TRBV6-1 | TGTGCCAGCAGCATCTACGGTAATTCACCCCTCCACTTT | CASSIYGNSPLHF
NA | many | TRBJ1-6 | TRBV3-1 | TGTGCCAGCAGAATACAGGGATCATCACCCCTCCACTTT | CASRIQGSSPLHF
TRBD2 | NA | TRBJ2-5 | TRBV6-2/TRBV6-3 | TGTGCCAGCAGTTACGGGGGAGGGCCTTTGTTAGAGACCCAGTACTTC | CASSYGGGPLLETQYF
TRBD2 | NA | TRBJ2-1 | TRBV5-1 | TGCGCCAGCAGCTTGACTAGCGGGGGGGGGTACAATGAGCAGTTCTTC | CASSLTSGGGYNEQFF
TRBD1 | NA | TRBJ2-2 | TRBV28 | TGTGCCAGCAGTTCGGCCGGGTCGCGGACAGGGGCGAACACCGGGGAGCTGTTTTTT | CASSSAGSRTGANTGELFF
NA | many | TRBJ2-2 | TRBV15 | TGTGCCACCACCCCGGACGGGGCACCGAACACCGGGGAGCTGTTTTTT | CATTPDGAPNTGELFF
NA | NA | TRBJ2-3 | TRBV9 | TGTGCCAGCAGCCTCGATGCTGGTAGCTCCCATTCAGATACGCAGTATTTT | CASSLDAGSSHSDTQYF
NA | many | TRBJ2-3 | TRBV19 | TGTGCCAGTAGTTCACCTCGGACACCCGGATCCACAGATACGCAGTATTTT | CASSSPRTPGSTDTQYF
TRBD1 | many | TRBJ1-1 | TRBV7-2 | TGTGCCAGCAGCTTATACCAGGGGGTCACTGAAGCTTTCTTT | CASSLYQGVTEAFF
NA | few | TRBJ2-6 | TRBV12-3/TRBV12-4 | TGTGCCAGCAGTCCCGACGCTCGGCTCTCTGGGGCCAACGTCCTGACTTTC | CASSPDARLSGANVLTF
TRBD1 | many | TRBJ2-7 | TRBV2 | TGTGCCAGCAGTGCACGGACAGGAGCCTACGAGCAGTACTTC | CASSARTGAYEQYF
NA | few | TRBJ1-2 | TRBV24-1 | TGTGCCACCAAGGGGGGGGCTAACTATGGCTACACCTTC | CATKGGANYGYTF
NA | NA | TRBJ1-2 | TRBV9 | TGTGCCAGCAGAACCACGGGGGGCATTGGCTACACCTTC | CASRTTGGIGYTF
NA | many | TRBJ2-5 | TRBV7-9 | TGTGCCAGCAGCTTAGTGGGACTCTCAGAGACCCAGTACTTC | CASSLVGLSETQYF
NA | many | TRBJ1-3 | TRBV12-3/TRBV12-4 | TGTGCCAGCAGTAGTACGTCGATAGGAAACACCATATATTTT | CASSSTSIGNTIYF
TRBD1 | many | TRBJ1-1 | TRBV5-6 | TGTGCCAGCAGCCAGCGGCCAGGGGGACATACTGAAGCTTTCTTT | CASSQRPGGHTEAFF
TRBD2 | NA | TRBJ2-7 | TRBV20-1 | TGCAGTGCTAGGAGAGGCGGGGGATATGCCTACGAGCAGTACTTC | CSARRGGGYAYEQYF
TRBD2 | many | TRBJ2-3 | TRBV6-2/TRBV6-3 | TGTGCCAGCCGAGGCCGTTTAGAGGGAGGGATGACAGATACGCAGTATTTT | CASRGRLEGGMTDTQYF
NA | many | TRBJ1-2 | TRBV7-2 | TGTGCCAGCAACAAGGCGGGCCAAGGAAACTATGGCTACACCTTC | CASNKAGQGNYGYTF
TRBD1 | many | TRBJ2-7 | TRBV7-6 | TGTGCCAGCAGCTTAGCGGACAGGGTATCCTACGAGCAGTACTTC | CASSLADRVSYEQYF
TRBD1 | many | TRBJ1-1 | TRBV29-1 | TGCAGCGTTGTGTCAGCCCGGGGACAGCTTGAAGCTTTCTTT | CSVVSARGQLEAFF
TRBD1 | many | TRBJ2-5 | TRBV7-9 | TGTGCCAGCAGCTCCTGGGACAGGCAAGAGACCCAGTACTTC | CASSSWDRQETQYF
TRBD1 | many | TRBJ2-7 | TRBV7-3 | TGTGCCAGCAGTCGGGAACAGGGGGGCGAGCAGTACTTC | CASSREQGGEQYF
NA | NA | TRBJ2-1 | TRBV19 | TGTGCCAGTAGTATTTTTTTGGGCTTCAACAATGAGCAGTTCTTC | CASSIFLGFNNEQFF
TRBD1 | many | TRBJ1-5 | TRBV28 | TGTGCCAGCAGTTTGGTGGGTACAGGGGGGCCCAATCAGCCCCAGCATTTT | CASSLVGTGGPNQPQHF
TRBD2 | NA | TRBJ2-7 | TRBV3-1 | TGTGCCAGCAGCCAAGGGACTAGCGGGGGGTACGAGCAGTACTTC | CASSQGTSGGYEQYF
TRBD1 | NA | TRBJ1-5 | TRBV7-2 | TGTGCCAGCAGTCGGACAGGGTTAGGACAGCCCCAGCATTTT | CASSRTGLGQPQHF
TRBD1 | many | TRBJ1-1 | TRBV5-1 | TGCGCCAGCAGCTCGCCGACAGGGTTGAACACTGAAGCTTTCTTT | CASSSPTGLNTEAFF
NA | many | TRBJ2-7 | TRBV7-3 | TGTGCCAGCAGCTTCAGCCCCGCGGCCGAGCAGTACTTC | CASSFSPAAEQYF
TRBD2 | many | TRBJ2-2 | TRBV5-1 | TGCGCCAGCAGCTCCGCTTGGGGGGGTTTGGACACCGGGGAGCTGTTTTTT | CASSSAWGGLDTGELFF
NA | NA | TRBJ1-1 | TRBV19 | TGTGCCAGTACCCGAGTATTCGGACACAGAGACGGCCGCGTTGAAGCTTTCTTT | CASTRVFGHRDGRVEAFF
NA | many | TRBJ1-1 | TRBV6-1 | TGTGCCAGCAGTGACGATGCCGCCGGGTGGCGTGAAGCTTTCTTT | CASSDDAAGWREAFF
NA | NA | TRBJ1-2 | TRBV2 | TGTGCCAGCAGCGCACCCCCGAACTATGGCTACACCTTC | CASSAPPNYGYTF
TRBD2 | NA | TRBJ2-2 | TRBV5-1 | TGCGCCAGCAGCCCAGGACTAGCGGGACAGGGTAACACCGGGGAGCTGTTTTTT | CASSPGLAGQGNTGELFF
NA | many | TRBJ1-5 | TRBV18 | TGTGCCAGCTCGAGGACAGAAAATCAGCCCCAGCATTTT | CASSRTENQPQHF
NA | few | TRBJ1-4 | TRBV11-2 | TGTGCCAGCAGCATGGGCAGGGATGAAAAACTGTTTTTT | CASSMGRDEKLFF
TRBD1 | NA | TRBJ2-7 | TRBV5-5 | TGTGCCAGCACCAGGACAGGAATCTCGGACGAGCAGTACTTC | CASTRTGISDEQYF
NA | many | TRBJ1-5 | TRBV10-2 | TGCGCCAGCAGTGAGTCGATCGGGGATCAGCCCCAGCATTTT | CASSESIGDQPQHF